Detailed here is one T cell receptor (beta chain). No antigen is known for it. This sample was taken from a study of cytomegalovirus exposure and HLA in healthy donors. Whole-study results and caveats: Many donors shared some public TCRs, even though most TCR sequences were rare.

In germline, CDR1 is KGHSH, CDR2 LQKENI. V was pared by 0 bases and J by 9 bases, with 17 bases of the junction left unmatched. There are 18 residues in the CDR3. The PCR had 60 Vbeta and 13 Jbeta primers. In the original workflow: In a later analysis, the count reached roughly 80 million unique TCR beta chains, with approximately 10 million shared. The protocol was immunoSEQ multiplex PCR, while the TCRdb copy is restricted to in-frame clones and leaves out a portion. V, J and clone size derive from that table, while D and trimming were established from the DNA sequence. The table records roughly 100,000 clones, 76% of them present only once.

The rearrangement links TRBV18 to TRBJ2-1; 7 nucleotides line up with TRBD2. The sequenced material came from PBMCs. This sequence originates from a middle-aged man in good health and CMV-seropositive. The CDR3 loop reads CASSPPSRTRVSVSEQFF. In DNA, the CDR3 is TGTGCCAGCTCACCACCGTCCAGGACTAGAGTTAGCGTTAGTGAGCAGTTCTTC.